The 20 T cell receptor beta chains below come from one sample, sequenced in a study of cytomegalovirus exposure and HLA in healthy donors. A multiplex PCR was run with 60 Vbeta primers and 13 Jbeta primers. Libraries were prepared by immunoSEQ multiplex PCR; TCRdb keeps only in-frame clonotypes and omits some of them. The sample contains around 60,000 clones, around 75% of which appear only once. Sequencing was done on a sample of PBMCs. These receptors were taken from a woman aged 40-49 years in good health and CMV-seropositive.

This chain uses TRBV5-1 with TRBJ2-1, with 7 bases fitting TRBD2. The J segment lost 8 bases and the V segment lost 2 bases, leaving 7 bases of the junction unmatched. The germline CDR1 and CDR2 sequences are SGHRS and YFSETQ. This CDR3 has 14 residues. The CDR3 DNA reads as TGCGCCAGCAGCTTCGGGGAGGGTCGGGATGAGCAGTTCTTC. Its protein product is CASSFGEGRDEQFF.

This clone was picked up a small number of times. The chain has TRBV2 and TRBJ1-5; D gene uncertain. CDR1 SNHLY and CDR2 FYNNEI come from the germline V gene. The CDR3 totals 14 residues. V was clipped by 5 bases and J by 5 bases, with 13 bases between them. The CDR3 bases are TGTGCCAGCAGTCCCCCCGGCGGAGATCAGCCCCAGCATTTT. Amino acids: CASSPPGGDQPQHF.

This chain links TRBV10-3 with TRBJ1-1; perhaps TRBD1 as D (5 bases). Deletions cut 4 bases from V and 5 bases from J, with 8 bases between. This CDR3 has 12 amino acids. Germline loops: CDR1 ENHRY, CDR2 SYGVKD. The CDR3 loop reads CAISGGETEAFF. The CDR3 bases are TGTGCCATCAGTGGGGGGGAAACTGAAGCTTTCTTT.

The chain joins TRBV19 to TRBJ1-1; 8 nucleotides line up with TRBD1. Germline CDR1 and CDR2: LNHDA and SQIVND (reference sequence). The V and J ends lost 4 bases and 3 bases, in that order; junction bases with no gene match: 13. The CDR3 loop spans 17 amino acids. This CDR3 is CASSTATGAGIYTEAFF. CDR3 nucleotide sequence: TGTGCCAGTAGTACCGCGACAGGGGCGGGGATTTACACTGAAGCTTTCTTT. The complete variable domain, with remaining parts taken from reference TRBV19 and TRBJ1-1, reads DGGITQSPKYLFRKEGQNVTLSCEQNLNHDAMYWYRQDPGQGLRLIYYSQIVNDFQKGDIAEGYSVSREKKESFPLTVTSAQKNPTAFYLCASSTATGAGIYTEAFFGQGTRLTVV.

V usage is TRBV4-3 and J usage is TRBJ2-7; D not resolved. Per germline, CDR1 LGHNA and CDR2 YSLEER. V was pared by 0 bases and J by 2 bases, with 14 bases between. The CDR3 has 16 residues. The CDR3 loop is CASSQEAGLRTYEQYF. The CDR3 coding sequence is TGCGCCAGCAGCCAAGAGGCCGGGTTACGAACCTACGAGCAGTACTTC.

The rearrangement joins TRBV6-5 to TRBJ1-2; TRBD1 matches at 8 bases. The V segment lost 2 bases and the J segment 9 bases; nucleotides outside the gene matches: 14. The germline CDR1 and CDR2 sequences are MNHEY and SVGAGI. CDR3 size: 16 residues. CDR3 region: CASSYGGRDRGGSYTF. For the CDR3, the DNA is TGTGCCAGCAGTTACGGAGGAAGAGACAGGGGAGGGAGCTACACCTTC.

The rearrangement links TRBV5-1 to TRBJ1-6, with D perhaps matching TRBD1 (5 bases). Trimming removed 1 base at V and 8 bases at J, with 16 bases between. The CDR3 is 16 residues long. Germline values: CDR1 SGHRS, CDR2 YFSETQ. This chain's CDR3 is CASSLRGRGADSPLHF. In DNA, the CDR3 is TGCGCCAGCAGCTTGAGAGGAAGGGGCGCCGATTCACCCCTCCACTTT.

Only a few counts were recorded for this clone. The chain recombines TRBV19 with TRBJ2-3; D possibly corresponds to TRBD2 (5 bases). V was pared by 3 bases and J by 4 bases, with 5 bases between. Germline V gene lookup returns CDR1 LNHDA and CDR2 SQIVND (reference sequence). The CDR3 has 12 amino acids. The CDR3 loop is CASSMRADTQYF. The DNA for the CDR3 is TGTGCCAGTAGTATGAGGGCAGATACGCAGTATTTT.

On this clone itself: This sample includes further DNA sequences coding for the same CDR3. The chain recombines TRBV29-1 with TRBJ1-5; D is possibly TRBD1 (6 bases). Germline V lookup: CDR1 SQVTM, CDR2 ANQGSEA. Trimming left V 4 bases short and J 4 bases short, with 11 bases between. This CDR3 has 13 residues. The CDR3 DNA is TGCAGCGTTGGGGGACAAGGGAATCAGCCCCAGCATTTT. Translated: CSVGGQGNQPQHF.

The chain employs TRBV2 and TRBJ1-2, with a weak D call TRBD1 (5 bases). The CDR3 spans 14 residues. V dropped 6 bases and J dropped 2 bases, with 13 bases sitting between them. CDR1 is SNHLY, CDR2 FYNNEI, per germline. DNA of the CDR3: TGTGCCAGCAGGGGGGGACGGCGAAACTATGGCTACACCTTC. Translating gives CASRGGRRNYGYTF.

The V gene is TRBV30, the J gene TRBJ1-4; D is unclear. Germline V CDR1 and CDR2: GTSNPN, SVGIG (reference sequence). The CDR3 totals 14 residues. Trimming took off 8 bases at V and 7 bases at J, with 20 bases between the two ends. This CDR3 is CAGAPTIGSEKLFF. CDR3 in DNA: TGTGCCGGCGCTCCGACAATAGGATCTGAAAAACTGTTTTTT.

The gene calls are TRBV18 and TRBJ1-1; 7 bases agree with TRBD1. The ends lost 4 bases at V and 0 bases at J; junction bases unmatched: 5. This CDR3 has 15 residues. From germline, CDR1 is KGHSH and CDR2 LQKENI. This chain's CDR3 is CASSRLGQLNTEAFF. For the CDR3, the DNA is TGTGCCAGCTCACGATTGGGACAGTTGAACACTGAAGCTTTCTTT.

This chain joins TRBV5-4 and TRBJ1-2, with TRBD1 as a possible D gene (5 bases). Looked up from germline, CDR1 is SGHNT and CDR2 is YYREEE (reference sequence). The length of the CDR3 is 13 residues. The V and J ends lost 1 base and 6 bases respectively, with 10 bases between them. Here the CDR3 reads CASSLQGADGYTF. CDR3 sequence (DNA): TGTGCCAGCAGCTTGCAAGGGGCGGATGGCTACACCTTC. The variable domain in full, with the rest retrieved from reference TRBV5-4 and TRBJ1-2, is ETGVTQSPTHLIKTRGQQVTLRCSSQSGHNTVSWYQQALGQGPQFIFQYYREEENGRGNFPPRFSGLQFPNYSSELNVNALELDDSALYLCASSLQGADGYTFGSGTRLTVV.

The chain couples TRBV5-1 to TRBJ2-1; 10 bases agree with TRBD2. This CDR3 is built from 16 residues. The V gene's germline CDR1 is SGHRS and CDR2 YFSETQ. J lost 7 bases, V lost 0 bases, and 7 bases had no gene match. For the CDR3, the DNA is TGCGCCAGCAGCTTGGACAGCGGGGGGGCCCAGAATGAGCAGTTCTTC. This codes for CASSLDSGGAQNEQFF.

DNA of the CDR3: TGTGCCAGCTCACCAATGGAAATACAGGGGGCAAGGACTGAAGCTTTCTTT. Translating gives CASSPMEIQGARTEAFF. This rearrangement joins TRBV18 to TRBJ1-1, with 9 bases that match TRBD1. CDR3 length equals 17 residues. Unmatched junction bases numbered 12, after V lost 2 bases and J lost 5 bases. Germline CDR1 and CDR2: KGHSH and LQKENI. The whole variable domain, filled in from reference TRBV18 and TRBJ1-1, reads NAGVMQNPRHLVRRRGQEARLRCSPMKGHSHVYWYRQLPEEGLKFMVYLQKENIIDESGMPKERFSAEFPKEGPSILRIQQVVRGDSAAYFCASSPMEIQGARTEAFFGQGTRLTVV.

The DNA for the CDR3 is TGTGCCAGCAGGGATCAGACTAGCGGGGGTGGAAATGAGCAGTTCTTC. It yields the protein CASRDQTSGGGNEQFF. The rearrangement joins TRBV5-6 to TRBJ2-1, with 12 bases lining up with TRBD2. The CDR3 covers 16 residues. Per the germline V gene, CDR1 is SGHDT and CDR2 is YYEEEE. V lost 5 bases to trimming and J lost 7 bases; unmatched junction nucleotides: 10.

The chain combines TRBV6-5 with TRBJ1-2; a weak D match, TRBD1 (6 bases). Germline V gene sequence: CDR1 MNHEY, CDR2 SVGAGI. The CDR3 totals 12 residues. V dropped 10 bases and J dropped 2 bases, with 11 bases sitting between them. The CDR3 coding sequence is TGTGCCACCACCGACAGGAACTATGGCTACACCTTC. Its translation: CATTDRNYGYTF.

This CDR3 reads CASSAPRTSGTYEQYF. The CDR3 region has the DNA TGTGCCAGCAGCGCTCCACGGACTAGCGGGACCTACGAGCAGTACTTC. V gene TRBV21-1 combines with J gene TRBJ2-7; the table gives TRBD2 as D, unverified against the DNA. TRBV21-1 is a pseudogene. The CDR3 runs to 16 residues.

V is TRBV29-1 and J is TRBJ1-2; 9 bases agree with TRBD1. Germline V gene sequence: CDR1 SQVTM, CDR2 ANQGSEA. J was trimmed by 3 bases and V by 7 bases; bases with no gene match: 9. The length of the CDR3 is 14 residues. The CDR3 nucleotides read TGCAGCGGGACCGGGACAGGGTTTGACTATGGCTACACCTTC. Protein sequence: CSGTGTGFDYGYTF.

This sequence joins TRBV27 and TRBJ2-3, with D possibly being TRBD2 (6 bases). There are 16 residues in the CDR3. Germline lookup yields CDR1 MNHEY and CDR2 SMNVEV (reference sequence). V gave up 5 bases and J gave up 0 bases, with 15 bases separating them. CDR3 amino acids: CASSRDSRASTDTQYF. As DNA, the CDR3 is TGTGCCAGCAGTCGGGACTCCCGTGCTAGCACAGATACGCAGTATTTT.